Listed here are 25 T cell receptor beta chains from one sample, sequenced in a study of HIV-infected patients and healthy controls. Whole blood was used without fractionation, so all unsorted peripheral T cells were included. Approximately 510 ng RNA was reverse transcribed with alpha and beta constant-region primers. Alpha and beta chain libraries were made separately by chain-specific third strand synthesis with multiplexing indices. TCRdb passed the 5' RACE reads through MiXCR, listing each CDR3 protein once. The data show some 13,000 distinct CDR3 sequences, more than 8.5% seen once. Material for sequencing was blood. The receptors come from an adult in good health.

This clonotype showed up many times. The chain recombines TRBV20-1 with TRBJ2-1; perhaps TRBD1 as D (6 bases). This CDR3 has 17 amino acids. V was clipped by 5 bases and J by 9 bases, with 29 bases between them. The germline gives CDR1 DFQATT, CDR2 SNEGSKA (reference sequence). The CDR3 coding sequence is TGCAGTGCTGGGGGCTTAACAGGGTTCGGGATAAGTGGTGAGCAGTTCTTC. Translating it yields CSAGGLTGFGISGEQFF.

J is TRBJ1-2 and V is TRBV20-1; tentatively, D is TRBD1 (6 bases). The V gene lost 3 bases and the J gene lost 7 bases, with 15 bases spanning the gap. The CDR3 totals 13 residues. Per germline, CDR1 DFQATT and CDR2 SNEGSKA (reference sequence). DNA for the CDR3: TGCAGTGCTAGTCCGGGACACGGAGCTGGCTACACCTTC. Protein sequence: CSASPGHGAGYTF.

By share of the sample, this clonotype is medium-sized. The CDR3 loop reads CASSPDGGGETQYF. CDR3 nucleotides: TGTGCCAGCAGCCCGGACGGTGGGGGAGAGACCCAGTACTTC. The chain has TRBV9 and TRBJ2-5; possibly TRBD1 or TRBD2 for D (5 bases each). The CDR3 covers 14 residues. The V gene lost 4 bases and the J gene lost 4 bases, with 14 bases spanning the gap. The germline V gene has CDR1 SGDLS and CDR2 YYNGEE.

This clonotype is medium-sized. The chain uses TRBV20-1 and TRBJ1-2; D remains ambiguous. Germline CDR1 and CDR2: DFQATT and SNEGSKA (reference sequence). The V gene lost 5 bases and the J gene lost 6 bases, with 19 bases spanning the gap. This CDR3 comprises 14 residues. As DNA, the CDR3 is TGCAGTGCTTGGAGATCCGATCTTATTAATGGCTACACCTTC. This encodes CSAWRSDLINGYTF.

In this sample, this clonotype turned up many times. V is TRBV7-2 and J is TRBJ1-4; the D gene is possibly TRBD1 (6 bases). V lost 6 bases, J lost 7 bases, and 15 bases lay in between. Germline loops: CDR1 SGHTA, CDR2 FQGNSA. The CDR3 contains 14 residues. The CDR3 is CASSSGTGPEKLFF. The DNA of the CDR3 is TGTGCCAGCAGTTCCGGTACAGGGCCTGAAAAACTGTTTTTT.

This clonotype ranks as medium-sized. The J gene is TRBJ1-1, the V gene TRBV6-1; 7 nucleotides line up with TRBD1. Trimming at V came to 4 bases and at J to 1 base, leaving 6 bases not matched to a gene. The CDR3 is made up of 15 amino acids. In germline, CDR1 is MNHNS, CDR2 SASEGT. CDR3 protein: CASSGGGSGNTEAFF. In nucleotides, the CDR3 is TGTGCCAGCAGTGGAGGGGGCTCTGGGAACACTGAAGCTTTCTTT.

This clonotype came up many times. The chain combines TRBV7-9 with TRBJ2-1; D may be TRBD1 (6 bases). The germline V and J ends were trimmed by 5 bases and 8 bases, with 19 bases remaining between them. Germline V gene lookup returns CDR1 SEHNR and CDR2 FQNEAQ (reference sequence). This CDR3 has 15 amino acids. The CDR3 DNA sequence: TGTGCCAGCAGCAAAAGCTACAGGGTAAGAGATGAGCAGTTCTTC. This gives the protein CASSKSYRVRDEQFF.

The table lists this clonotype with many counts. The V and J genes are TRBV18 and TRBJ1-1; D is possibly TRBD1 (6 bases). Germline lookup yields CDR1 KGHSH and CDR2 LQKENI. V lost 0 bases and J 3 bases, leaving 14 bases between the germline ends. This CDR3 has 16 residues. The CDR3 DNA follows: TGTGCCAGCTCACCACCGGGGGCCCTTAGTGACACTGAAGCTTTCTTT. This encodes CASSPPGALSDTEAFF.

This clonotype counts as medium-sized. This chain links TRBV13 with TRBJ2-7; D is perhaps TRBD1 or TRBD2 (5 bases each). The V end was cut by 6 bases, the J end by 3 bases, with 18 bases between. The CDR3 consists of 15 residues. The V gene's germline CDR1 is PRHDT and CDR2 FYEKMQ (reference sequence). The CDR3 sequence is CASSGKPGTDYEQYF. The CDR3 coding sequence is TGTGCCAGCAGTGGGAAACCGGGGACGGACTACGAGCAGTACTTC.

This clonotype has ten or more counts. The V call is TRBV20-1, the J call TRBJ2-7; 7 nucleotides align to TRBD1. The CDR3 contains 12 residues. V gave up 4 bases and J gave up 7 bases; unmatched junction bases: 7. Germline loops: CDR1 DFQATT, CDR2 SNEGSKA (reference sequence). The CDR3 sequence: CSATDRVEEQYF. The CDR3 DNA reads as TGCAGTGCTACCGACAGGGTCGAAGAGCAGTACTTC.

This clonotype has a count of ten or more. The chain has TRBV20-1 and TRBJ2-5; 11 nucleotides align to TRBD2. The CDR3 consists of 15 residues. After removal of 0 bases from V and 5 bases from J, the junction contained 5 bases not matched to a gene. CDR1 DFQATT and CDR2 SNEGSKA come from the germline V gene (reference sequence). CDR3 loop: CSAREPSGRLETQYF. CDR3 in DNA: TGCAGTGCTAGAGAGCCTAGCGGGAGGTTGGAGACCCAGTACTTC.

The table lists this clonotype with many counts. V usage is TRBV6-1 and J usage is TRBJ1-1; D might be TRBD1 (5 bases). This CDR3 is 14 amino acids long. CDR1 and CDR2 (germline): MNHNS, SASEGT. V was pared by 1 base and J by 5 bases, with 11 bases between. CDR3 DNA: TGTGCCAGCAGTGAAGTGTGGAGGGGAACTGAAGCTTTCTTT. It specifies CASSEVWRGTEAFF.

This clonotype was observed many times. The rearrangement links TRBV7-2 to TRBJ1-2; 12 bases map to TRBD1. The CDR3 contains 15 residues. Per the germline V gene, CDR1 is SGHTA and CDR2 is FQGNSA. Trimming removed 5 bases from V and 7 bases from J; junction bases left unmatched: 8. CDR3: CASSPRDRGPGGYTF. DNA of the CDR3: TGTGCCAGCAGCCCACGGGACAGGGGGCCGGGTGGCTACACCTTC.

This clonotype has at least ten counts. The V call is TRBV27, the J call TRBJ1-2, with TRBD1 as a possible D gene (5 bases). Trimming removed 5 bases at V and 4 bases at J, with 8 bases between. The CDR3 spans 12 residues. Germline CDR1 MNHEY, CDR2 SMNVEV (reference sequence). CDR3: CASSTTGYGYTF. The CDR3 DNA is TGTGCCAGCAGTACCACAGGCTATGGCTACACCTTC.

This clonotype showed up many times. The rearrangement uses TRBV18 and TRBJ2-5; D remains ambiguous. The CDR3 has 17 residues. Trimming removed 1 base from V and 4 bases from J, with 19 bases in between. Per the germline V gene, CDR1 is KGHSH and CDR2 is LQKENI. The CDR3 is CASSPLPVRTVRETQYF. The CDR3 DNA sequence: TGTGCCAGCTCACCACTGCCAGTACGGACCGTCCGAGAGACCCAGTACTTC. The full variable domain, with the rest looked up from reference TRBV18 and TRBJ2-5, is NAGVMQNPRHLVRRRGQEARLRCSPMKGHSHVYWYRQLPEEGLKFMVYLQKENIIDESGMPKERFSAEFPKEGPSILRIQQVVRGDSAAYFCASSPLPVRTVRETQYFGPGTRLLVL.

The chain combines TRBV19 with TRBJ1-5; 12 nucleotides agree with TRBD1. CDR3 length equals 16 residues. Losses at the gene ends were 9 bases for V and 6 bases for J; bases not matched to a gene: 12. The germline V gene has CDR1 LNHDA and CDR2 SQIVND (reference sequence). CDR3: CASKQTGTGGGQPQHF. DNA for the CDR3: TGTGCCAGCAAACAGACCGGGACAGGGGGCGGTCAGCCCCAGCATTTT.

The chain has TRBV27 and TRBJ2-7, with 7 bases lining up with TRBD1. The CDR3 is 14 amino acids. Germline V lookup: CDR1 MNHEY, CDR2 SMNVEV (reference sequence). The V segment lost 6 bases and the J segment 0 bases; nucleotides outside the gene matches: 5. The CDR3 coding sequence is TGTGCCAGCAGCCCACAGGGGAGCTCCTACGAGCAGTACTTC. This sequence encodes CASSPQGSSYEQYF.

J is TRBJ2-2 and V is TRBV7-3; D is unresolved. The CDR3 runs to 15 residues. Germline V gene data show CDR1 as SGHTA and CDR2 as FQGTGA. V lost 1 base, J lost 1 base, and 7 bases lay in between. The CDR3 nucleotides read TGTGCCAGCAGCTTAAGAGTTGGGAACACCGGGGAGCTGTTTTTT. Residues: CASSLRVGNTGELFF.

The chain links TRBV30 to TRBJ1-1, with 8 bases aligning to TRBD1. The germline V gene has CDR1 GTSNPN and CDR2 SVGIG (reference sequence). This CDR3 spans 13 amino acids. Trimming took 3 bases from V and 5 from J; bases not matched to a gene: 5. This CDR3 reads CAWREWTGTEAFF. The CDR3 nucleotides read TGTGCCTGGAGGGAATGGACAGGGACTGAAGCTTTCTTT.

This clonotype was observed at least ten times. The CDR3 nucleotides read TGTGCCAGCAGCTTTGGCGGGCCCCAAGAGACCCAGTACTTC. Its protein product is CASSFGGPQETQYF. The chain joins TRBV5-4 to TRBJ2-5; D may be TRBD2 (5 bases). The CDR3 runs 14 residues. The V end lost 2 bases, the J end lost 1 base, and 9 bases lay between the germline ends. Germline values: CDR1 SGHNT, CDR2 YYREEE (reference sequence).

This clonotype is judged medium-sized (0.01 to 0.1%). The chain uses TRBV27 and TRBJ2-3; possible D gene TRBD1, 6 bases. The CDR3 runs to 15 residues. The V and J ends lost 1 base and 5 bases respectively, with 13 bases between them. Germline V gene lookup returns CDR1 MNHEY and CDR2 SMNVEV (reference sequence). DNA of the CDR3: TGTGCCAGCAGTTTATTTAGAGGGGGAAGAGATACGCAGTATTTT. Translation gives CASSLFRGGRDTQYF.

The gene calls are TRBV18 and TRBJ2-3; D might be TRBD1 or TRBD2, each matching 5 bases. The V end lost 8 bases, the J end lost 0 bases, and 12 bases lay between the germline ends. Germline-derived CDR1 and CDR2 are KGHSH and LQKENI. The CDR3 runs 14 residues. The CDR3 bases are TGTGCCAGCAAGCAGGGAGCCAGCACAGATACGCAGTATTTT. Residues: CASKQGASTDTQYF.

The sample holds many counts of this clonotype. The J gene is TRBJ2-1, the V gene TRBV7-3, with no clear D. V shed 0 bases and J shed 7 bases, with 7 bases lying between them. The CDR3 runs 13 residues. Germline V gene sequence: CDR1 SGHTA, CDR2 FQGTGA. Here the CDR3 reads CASSLTEANEQFF. CDR3 nucleotides: TGTGCCAGCAGCTTAACAGAAGCGAATGAGCAGTTCTTC.

In the case of this clonotype: This may be a read error, as it is one base from a much larger clone. This rearrangement joins TRBV19 to TRBJ1-5; D is unclear. Germline values: CDR1 LNHDA, CDR2 SQIVND (reference sequence). The CDR3 has 14 amino acids. CDR3 sequence: CDSSIGASNQPQHF. In nucleotides, the CDR3 is TGTGACAGTAGTATAGGTGCCAGCAATCAGCCCCAGCATTTT.

The sample holds many counts of this clonotype. The chain's CDR3 is CASRDRGSYEQYF. The CDR3, as DNA: TGTGCCTCAAGGGACAGGGGATCCTACGAGCAGTACTTC. The V call is TRBV19, the J call TRBJ2-7, with TRBD1 matching 10 bases. Trimming cost V 11 bases and J 1 base; bases outside gene matches: 5. The CDR3 contains 13 residues. The germline V gene has CDR1 LNHDA and CDR2 SQIVND (reference sequence).